This T cell receptor beta chain appears in the sequencing data of a study of OX40 agonist ivuxolimab in advanced cancers. Study-level information: Ivuxolimab, which patients received intravenously every 2 weeks, was dosed at 0.01 to 10 mg/kg. Three patients got partial responses; one had hepatocellular carcinoma and two had cutaneous melanoma.

Profiled with immunoSEQ multiplex PCR; TCRdb holds only in-frame clones, not every one. Of almost 85,000 clones in the sample, 85% to 90% were seen once. The CDR3 runs 12 residues. Trimming took 7 bases from V and 5 from J, leaving 11 bases between them. CDR1 is MNHNS and CDR2 is SASEGT in the germline V gene. The sample consisted of CD4+ or CD8+ T cells sorted from blood, taken in a trial of the OX40 agonist ivuxolimab. The clonotype was recovered from an adult with an advanced solid tumor such as melanoma, head and neck, liver or kidney cancer. J is TRBJ1-1 and V is TRBV6-1; no definite D call. The CDR3 here is CASTRSGTEAFF. DNA for the CDR3: TGTGCCAGCACGCGCTCCGGGACTGAAGCTTTCTTT.